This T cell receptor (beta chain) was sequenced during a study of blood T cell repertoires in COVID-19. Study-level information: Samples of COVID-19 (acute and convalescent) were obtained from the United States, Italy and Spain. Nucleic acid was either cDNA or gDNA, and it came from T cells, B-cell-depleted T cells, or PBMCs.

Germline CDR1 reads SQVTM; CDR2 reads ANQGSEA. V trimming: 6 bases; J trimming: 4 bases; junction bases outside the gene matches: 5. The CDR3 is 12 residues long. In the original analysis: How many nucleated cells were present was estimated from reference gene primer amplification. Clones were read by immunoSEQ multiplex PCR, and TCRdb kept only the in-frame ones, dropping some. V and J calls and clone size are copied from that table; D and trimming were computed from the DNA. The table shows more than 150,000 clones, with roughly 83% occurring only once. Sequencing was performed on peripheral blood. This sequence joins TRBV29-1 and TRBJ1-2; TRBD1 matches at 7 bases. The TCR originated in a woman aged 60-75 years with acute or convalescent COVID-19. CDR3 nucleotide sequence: TGCAGCGTCGAACAGGGGAGCTATGGCTACACCTTC. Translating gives CSVEQGSYGYTF.